These T cell receptor beta chains were read from a single sample in a study of cytomegalovirus exposure and HLA in healthy donors. Profiled with immunoSEQ multiplex PCR; TCRdb holds only in-frame clones, not every one. Of around 300,000 clones in the sample, about 66% are singletons; the top ten hold under 2.5%. The sample was PBMCs. These receptor sequences come from a female donor in good health and CMV-seronegative. CDR3s include the opening cysteine and the closing phenylalanine or tryptophan. A D gene is named only where the DNA matches it firmly. Clone size is shown for a subset of rows, as once, few, many or a class of expanded clone.

D gene,V gene,J gene,clone size,CDR3 protein,CDR3 DNA
.,TRBV27,TRBJ1-1,.,CASSSDISVGTEAFF,TGTGCCAGCAGCTCTGACATTTCTGTGGGCACTGAAGCTTTCTTT
.,TRBV2,TRBJ2-7,.,CASSSLGEQYF,TGTGCCAGCAGTTCACTCGGCGAGCAGTACTTC
.,TRBV6-4,TRBJ2-3,once,CASSDQGGDTQYF,TGTGCCAGCAGTGACCAGGGAGGAGATACGCAGTATTTT
.,TRBV30,TRBJ1-2,.,CAWSVGRASGYGYTF,TGTGCCTGGAGTGTGGGCAGGGCCTCTGGCTATGGCTACACCTTC
.,TRBV5-1,TRBJ2-7,.,CASSLGSHNYYEQYF,TGCGCCAGCAGCTTGGGATCCCACAACTACTACGAGCAGTACTTC
.,TRBV7-9,TRBJ1-3,.,CASSPDRSGNTIYF,TGTGCCAGCAGCCCCGACAGGTCTGGAAACACCATATATTTT
TRBD1,TRBV5-6,TRBJ1-2,.,CASSSVGTGTGGYTF,TGTGCCAGCAGCTCGGTCGGGACAGGCACTGGGGGCTACACCTTC
.,TRBV7-9,TRBJ1-1,.,CASSFRGRPTEAFF,TGTGCCAGCAGCTTTAGGGGTAGACCTACTGAAGCTTTCTTT
TRBD2,TRBV27,TRBJ2-1,few,CASSLGGGVSYNEQFF,TGTGCCAGCAGTTTAGGGGGGGGTGTCTCCTACAATGAGCAGTTCTTC
.,TRBV2,TRBJ2-7,few,CASIREYEQYF,TGTGCCAGCATCCGGGAATACGAGCAGTACTTC
.,TRBV6-1,TRBJ1-2,few,CASSESYRLGGYTF,TGTGCCAGCAGTGAATCATACAGGCTAGGTGGCTACACCTTC
TRBD1,TRBV18,TRBJ1-5,.,CASSGDRGNQPQHF,TGTGCCAGCTCAGGGGACAGGGGCAATCAGCCCCAGCATTTT
.,TRBV28,TRBJ2-7,.,CASNPGLGAYEQYF,TGTGCCAGCAATCCGGGACTGGGAGCCTACGAGCAGTACTTC
TRBD2,TRBV27,TRBJ2-1,.,CATKTSVKLHQDYEQFF,TGTGCCACCAAGACTAGCGTAAAACTTCACCAGGATTATGAGCAGTTCTTC
TRBD1,TRBV11-2,TRBJ2-2,.,CASSPIRGNMNTGELFF,TGTGCCAGCAGCCCCATCAGGGGGAATATGAACACCGGGGAGCTGTTTTTT
.,TRBV13,TRBJ2-2,.,CASSLSGVNGELFF,TGTGCCAGCAGCTTGTCAGGGGTTAACGGGGAGCTGTTTTTT
TRBD1,TRBV11-1,TRBJ2-7,.,CASSPGQGGEQYF,TGTGCCAGCAGCCCGGGACAGGGAGGCGAGCAGTACTTC
.,TRBV6-1,TRBJ2-2,.,CASSEAYLGGELFF,TGTGCCAGCAGTGAAGCCTACCTCGGCGGGGAGCTGTTTTTT
.,TRBV18,TRBJ2-2,.,CASSPKDSYHSNTGELFF,TGTGCCAGCTCACCAAAGGACAGCTACCATTCGAACACCGGGGAGCTGTTTTTT
TRBD1,TRBV29-1,TRBJ1-5,.,CSVRDSFDQPQHF,TGCAGCGTTAGGGACAGTTTCGATCAGCCCCAGCATTTT
TRBD2,TRBV5-1,TRBJ2-2,.,CASSRSGRTGELFF,TGCGCCAGCAGCCGGAGCGGGAGGACCGGGGAGCTGTTTTTT
.,TRBV7-9,TRBJ2-5,.,CASSSELGGPQETQYF,TGTGCCAGCAGCTCAGAGCTTGGCGGTCCCCAAGAGACCCAGTACTTC
TRBD2,TRBV5-1,TRBJ2-3,.,CASSSTPSGASTDTQYF,TGCGCCAGCAGCTCGACCCCTAGCGGGGCCAGCACAGATACGCAGTATTTT
TRBD2,TRBV11-2,TRBJ2-7,.,CASSILAGGPPFEQYF,TGTGCCAGCAGCATACTAGCGGGAGGGCCCCCCTTCGAGCAGTACTTC
TRBD2,TRBV4-2,TRBJ2-7,once,CASSQAPTSGSSYEQYF,TGTGCCAGCAGCCAAGCACCCACTAGCGGGAGCTCCTACGAGCAGTACTTC
.,TRBV7-9,TRBJ2-7,.,CASSSRTVPYEQYF,TGTGCCAGCAGCTCCAGGACAGTCCCCTACGAGCAGTACTTC
.,TRBV9,TRBJ1-2,few,CASSVGPRGAGNYGYTF,TGTGCCAGCAGCGTAGGACCCCGGGGTGCGGGCAACTATGGCTACACCTTC
.,TRBV2,TRBJ1-5,.,CASSGSSNQPQHF,TGTGCCAGCAGTGGAAGCAGCAATCAGCCCCAGCATTTT
TRBD1,TRBV7-9,TRBJ1-4,.,CASSTTGTGGVAKLFF,TGTGCCAGCAGCACGACAGGGACCGGGGGGGTAGCAAAACTGTTTTTT
.,TRBV28,TRBJ1-3,.,CASSPMGGNSGNTIYF,TGTGCCAGCAGTCCCATGGGGGGTAACTCTGGAAACACCATATATTTT
TRBD2,TRBV5-1,TRBJ2-7,.,CASSPVAGSSYEQYF,TGCGCCAGCAGCCCGGTAGCGGGAAGCTCCTACGAGCAGTACTTC
TRBD2,TRBV6-4,TRBJ2-7,.,CASSPAGGPYEQYF,TGTGCCAGCAGCCCAGCGGGGGGCCCCTACGAGCAGTACTTC
.,TRBV12-5,TRBJ2-7,.,CACFGRVYEQYF,TGTGCTTGTTTCGGCAGGGTCTACGAGCAGTACTTC
TRBD2,TRBV25-1,TRBJ2-3,few,CASSDPLAGSTDTQYF,TGTGCCAGCAGTGACCCCCTAGCGGGAAGCACAGATACGCAGTATTTT
TRBD1,TRBV27,TRBJ2-1,once,CASSRNSIGDRIYNEQFF,TGTGCCAGCAGCAGGAACTCTATAGGGGACAGGATCTACAATGAGCAGTTCTTC
TRBD2,TRBV5-6,TRBJ2-3,few,CASSLAGADTQYF,TGTGCCAGCAGCCTTGCGGGAGCAGATACGCAGTATTTT
TRBD2,TRBV7-3,TRBJ2-7,once,CASSPGSGPSYEQYF,TGTGCCAGCAGCCCGGGTAGCGGGCCCTCCTACGAGCAGTACTTC
TRBD2,TRBV14,TRBJ2-3,few,CASSLGGTRYTDTQYF,TGTGCCAGCAGCCTAGGCGGGACTAGATACACAGATACGCAGTATTTT
TRBD2,TRBV5-1,TRBJ2-7,.,CASSLATSGSLYEQYF,TGCGCCAGCAGCTTGGCCACTAGCGGGAGTCTCTACGAGCAGTACTTC
TRBD1,TRBV5-8,TRBJ1-6,few,CASSNRGRGAYSPLHF,TGTGCCAGCAGCAACAGGGGGCGGGGGGCCTATTCACCCCTCCACTTT
TRBD1,TRBV27,TRBJ2-2,.,CATSRRETGIAGELFF,TGTGCCACTTCCAGGCGCGAGACAGGGATCGCCGGGGAGCTGTTTTTT
.,TRBV6-6,TRBJ1-5,.,CASSPAPGSPNQPQHF,TGTGCCAGCAGTCCGGCGCCGGGGTCCCCTAATCAGCCCCAGCATTTT
TRBD1,TRBV10-1,TRBJ2-7,few,CASSADRGYEQYF,TGCGCCAGCAGTGCTGACAGGGGGTACGAGCAGTACTTC
TRBD1,TRBV4-1,TRBJ2-5,.,CASSPSGQDQETQYF,TGCGCCAGCAGCCCCTCCGGACAGGACCAAGAGACCCAGTACTTC
TRBD2,TRBV2,TRBJ2-3,few,CASSDTLAGGTDTQYF,TGTGCCAGCAGCGATACCCTAGCGGGAGGGACAGATACGCAGTATTTT
TRBD1,TRBV2,TRBJ2-2,once,CASSRGTGVSTGELFF,TGTGCCAGCAGTAGGGGGACAGGGGTGAGCACCGGGGAGCTGTTTTTT
.,TRBV27,TRBJ2-2,.,CATKHDRDSYTGELFF,TGTGCCACCAAACATGACCGGGACTCTTACACCGGGGAGCTGTTTTTT